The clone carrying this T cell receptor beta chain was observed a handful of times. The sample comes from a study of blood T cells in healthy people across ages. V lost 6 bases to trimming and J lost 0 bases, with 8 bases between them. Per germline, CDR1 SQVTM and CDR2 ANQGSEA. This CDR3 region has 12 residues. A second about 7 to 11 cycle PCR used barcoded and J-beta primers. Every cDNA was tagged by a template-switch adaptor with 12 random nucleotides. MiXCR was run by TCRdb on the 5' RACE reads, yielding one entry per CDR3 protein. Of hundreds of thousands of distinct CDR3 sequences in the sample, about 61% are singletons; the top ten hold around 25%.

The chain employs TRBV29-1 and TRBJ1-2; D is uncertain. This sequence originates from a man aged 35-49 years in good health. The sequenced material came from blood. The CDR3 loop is CSVARSNYGYTF. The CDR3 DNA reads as TGCAGCGTCGCACGGTCTAACTATGGCTACACCTTC. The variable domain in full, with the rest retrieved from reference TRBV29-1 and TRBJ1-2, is SAVISQKPSRDICQRGTSLTIQCQVDSQVTMMFWYRQQPGQSLTLIATANQGSEATYESGFVIDKFPISRPNLTFSTLTVSNMSPEDSSIYLCSVARSNYGYTFGSGTRLTVV.